The 12 T cell receptor beta chains below were found in one sample sequenced in a study of blood T cell repertoires in COVID-19. Clones were read by immunoSEQ multiplex PCR, and TCRdb kept only the in-frame ones, dropping some. The table lists approximately 250,000 clones, around 80% of them singletons. The sequenced sample consisted of peripheral blood. The source is a man aged 55 to 69 with acute or convalescent COVID-19.

The CDR3 DNA follows: TGCGCCAGCAGCTTGGAAGGCAGGCCCACAGATACGCAGTATTTT. This encodes CASSLEGRPTDTQYF. The chain has TRBV5-1 and TRBJ2-3; no reliable D call. CDR3 length: 15 residues. Germline assignment: CDR1 SGHRS and CDR2 YFSETQ. V was clipped by 0 bases and J by 2 bases, with 10 bases between them. Combining the CDR3 with reference TRBV5-1 and TRBJ2-3 gives the whole variable domain KAGVTQTPRYLIKTRGQQVTLSCSPISGHRSVSWYQQTPGQGLQFLFEYFSETQRNKGNFPGRFSGRQFSNSRSEMNVSTLELGDSALYLCASSLEGRPTDTQYFGPGTRLTVL.

The V gene is TRBV4-2, the J gene TRBJ2-1; 9 nucleotides agree with TRBD1. Trimming removed 0 bases from V and 3 bases from J; junction bases left unmatched: 3. This CDR3 has 16 residues. Germline-derived CDR1 and CDR2 are LGHNA and YNFKEQ. CDR3: CASSQDGTGLYNEQFF. The DNA for the CDR3 is TGTGCCAGCAGCCAAGATGGGACAGGGCTCTACAATGAGCAGTTCTTC.

The chain is built from TRBV6-5 and TRBJ1-4; tentatively, D is TRBD1 (5 bases). This CDR3 contains 15 residues. Trimming stripped 0 bases from V and 1 base from J, with 6 bases between. Germline CDR1 and CDR2: MNHEY and SVGAGI. CDR3 in amino acids: CASSYSQGTNEKLFF. CDR3 nucleotides: TGTGCCAGCAGTTACTCCCAGGGAACTAATGAAAAACTGTTTTTT.

This clone has a single count. The chain carries TRBV15 and TRBJ1-2, with unresolved D. V lost 0 bases and J 1 base, leaving 6 bases between the germline ends. The CDR3 loop spans 14 amino acids. Germline CDR1 is LNHNV and CDR2 is YYDKDF (reference sequence). The CDR3 nucleotides read TGTGCCACCAGCAGAGACAGTAATAACTATGGCTACACCTTC. This encodes CATSRDSNNYGYTF. The full variable domain, completed using reference TRBV15 and TRBJ1-2, is DAMVIQNPRYQVTQFGKPVTLSCSQTLNHNVMYWYQQKSSQAPKLLFHYYDKDFNNEADTPDNFQSRRPNTSFCFLDIRSPGLGDTAMYLCATSRDSNNYGYTFGSGTRLTVV.

The chain carries TRBV28 and TRBJ2-1; perhaps TRBD2 as D (5 bases). Germline V lookup: CDR1 MDHEN, CDR2 SYDVKM. The V end was cut by 8 bases, the J end by 9 bases, with 20 bases between. CDR3 length equals 14 residues. The CDR3 protein is CASGNLLATVEQFF. CDR3 nucleotides: TGTGCCAGCGGGAACCTTCTAGCAACCGTTGAGCAGTTCTTC.

In DNA, the CDR3 is TGTGCCAGCTCACCACGGGTGACAGACAATTCACCCCTCCACTTT. Amino acids: CASSPRVTDNSPLHF. This sequence joins TRBV18 and TRBJ1-6; D possibly corresponds to TRBD1 (5 bases). The CDR3 contains 15 residues. Germline V gives CDR1 KGHSH, CDR2 LQKENI. Trimming shortened V by 1 base and J by 7 bases, and 11 bases separated the two germline ends.

J is TRBJ2-3 and V is TRBV5-1; 11 nucleotides agree with TRBD1. This CDR3 comprises 17 residues. Looked up from germline, CDR1 is SGHRS and CDR2 is YFSETQ. Trimming at V came to 0 bases and at J to 4 bases, leaving 7 bases not matched to a gene. The CDR3: CASSLAWTGGIADTQYF. CDR3 in DNA: TGCGCCAGCAGCTTGGCATGGACAGGGGGCATCGCAGATACGCAGTATTTT.

The chain links TRBV5-4 to TRBJ2-2; 12 positions match TRBD2. This CDR3 contains 15 residues. Trimming took 4 bases from V and 8 from J; bases not matched to a gene: 6. Germline CDR1 reads SGHNT; CDR2 reads YYREEE (reference sequence). The CDR3 DNA sequence: TGTGCCAGCAGCGTTACTAGCGGGAGGCCGGGGGAGCTGTTTTTT. Translated: CASSVTSGRPGELFF. Combining the CDR3 with reference TRBV5-4 and TRBJ2-2 gives the whole variable domain ETGVTQSPTHLIKTRGQQVTLRCSSQSGHNTVSWYQQALGQGPQFIFQYYREEENGRGNFPPRFSGLQFPNYSSELNVNALELDDSALYLCASSVTSGRPGELFFGEGSRLTVL.

The V gene is TRBV5-1, the J gene TRBJ1-3, with D possibly being TRBD1 (5 bases). Trimming took 4 bases from V and 0 from J, leaving 14 bases between them. This CDR3 spans 16 amino acids. CDR1 is SGHRS and CDR2 is YFSETQ in the germline V gene. CDR3 in DNA: TGCGCCAGCAGCCCTAGACAGCCCGGCTCTGGAAACACCATATATTTT. The encoded protein is CASSPRQPGSGNTIYF.

CDR3 residues: CASSLLSGGAGRSYEQYF. DNA for the CDR3: TGTGCCAGCAGCTTACTTTCCGGCGGGGCAGGGCGCTCCTACGAGCAGTACTTC. V is TRBV7-9 and J is TRBJ2-7; a possible D gene is TRBD2 (6 bases). Trimming took 2 bases from V and 0 from J, leaving 20 bases between them. The CDR3 has 18 residues. Germline V gives CDR1 SEHNR, CDR2 FQNEAQ (reference sequence).

The chain uses TRBV5-4 and TRBJ1-4; a possible D gene is TRBD1 (6 bases). Germline-derived CDR1 and CDR2 are SGHNT and YYREEE (reference sequence). The CDR3 sequence is 15 residues long. The germline V and J ends were trimmed by 4 bases and 8 bases, with 18 bases remaining between them. CDR3 protein: CASSRDTRIEEKLFF. CDR3 in DNA: TGTGCCAGCAGCCGGGACACCAGGATAGAGGAAAAACTGTTTTTT. Together with reference TRBV5-4 and TRBJ1-4, the CDR3 gives the full variable domain: ETGVTQSPTHLIKTRGQQVTLRCSSQSGHNTVSWYQQALGQGPQFIFQYYREEENGRGNFPPRFSGLQFPNYSSELNVNALELDDSALYLCASSRDTRIEEKLFFGSGTQLSVL.

The chain joins TRBV4-3 to TRBJ2-5, with a weak D call TRBD2 (5 bases). Germline V lookup: CDR1 LGHNA, CDR2 YSLEER. CDR3 size: 14 residues. The V gene lost 1 base and the J gene lost 1 base, with 7 bases spanning the gap. DNA for the CDR3: TGCGCCAGCAGCCAAGGAGGGTTCCAAGAGACCCAGTACTTC. Residues: CASSQGGFQETQYF.